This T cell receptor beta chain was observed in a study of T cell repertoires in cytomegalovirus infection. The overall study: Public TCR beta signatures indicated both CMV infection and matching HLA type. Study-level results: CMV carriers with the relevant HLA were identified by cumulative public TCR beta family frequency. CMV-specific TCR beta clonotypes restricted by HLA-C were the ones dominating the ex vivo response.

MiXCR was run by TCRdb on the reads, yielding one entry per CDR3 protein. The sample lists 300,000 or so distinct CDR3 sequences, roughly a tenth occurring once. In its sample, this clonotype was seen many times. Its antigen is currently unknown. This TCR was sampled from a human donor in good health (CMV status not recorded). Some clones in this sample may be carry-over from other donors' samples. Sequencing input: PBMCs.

Here the CDR3 DNA reads TGTGCCAGCAGCCTCGCGCCTAGCGGGGGGGCCGGAGAGACCCAGTACTTC. This codes for CASSLAPSGGAGETQYF. The chain combines TRBV5-6 with TRBJ2-5, with TRBD2 identical over 12 bases. After removal of 4 bases from V and 4 bases from J, the junction contained 11 bases not matched to a gene. This CDR3 spans 17 amino acids. The germline V gene has CDR1 SGHDT and CDR2 YYEEEE.